The rows below give T cell receptor beta chains drawn from one sample of a study of blood T cell repertoires in COVID-19. The table came from immunoSEQ multiplex PCR; TCRdb's copy has only in-frame clones and leaves some out. Of tens of thousands of clones listed, about 85% are singletons. Sequencing was carried out using peripheral blood. The receptors originated from a human donor in a cohort sampled during active COVID-19. The CDR3 runs from the conserved cysteine through the conserved F or W. Fields, in order: D gene, clone size, V gene, J gene, CDR3 protein, CDR3 DNA. The D gene is left open where the match is weak. Rows give clone size only sometimes, using once, few, many, or a class for an expanded clone.

>TRBD1|.|TRBV5-1|TRBJ1-6
CASSLDGTGGLPLHF
TGCGCCAGCAGCTTGGATGGGACAGGGGGGTTACCCCTCCACTTT
>TRBD1|few|TRBV18|TRBJ1-5
CASSPAGTGGLQPQHF
TGTGCCAGCTCACCAGCCGGGACAGGGGGCTTGCAGCCCCAGCATTTT
>.|.|TRBV21-1|TRBJ2-7
CASSKAGTGVF
TGTGCCAGCAGCAAAGCTGGAACAGGGGTCTTC
>TRBD2|.|TRBV7-9|TRBJ2-5
CASSPKAGETQYF
TGTGCCAGCAGCCCCAAAGCGGGGGAGACCCAGTACTTC
>.|.|TRBV30|TRBJ1-3
CAWETGTGNTIYF
TGTGCCTGGGAAACAGGAACTGGAAACACCATATATTTT
>TRBD1|.|TRBV27|TRBJ2-7
CASSFLPGQGSYEQYF
TGTGCCAGCAGTTTCTTACCGGGACAGGGGTCCTACGAGCAGTACTTC
>.|.|TRBV11-2|TRBJ1-2
CASSPLRVYGYTF
TGTGCCAGCAGCCCCCTTAGAGTCTATGGCTACACCTTC
>TRBD1|.|TRBV12-3/TRBV12-4|TRBJ1-1
CASSQTGGGGAFF
TGTGCCAGCAGTCAGACAGGGGGCGGGGGAGCTTTCTTT
>.|.|TRBV6-5|TRBJ1-1
CASSYSIPAGTEAFF
TGTGCCAGCAGTTACTCGATACCCGCGGGCACTGAAGCTTTCTTT
>TRBD2|.|TRBV24-1|TRBJ2-2
CATSAGLSSTGELFF
TGTGCCACCAGTGCGGGACTAAGTTCCACCGGGGAGCTGTTTTTT
>TRBD2|.|TRBV7-9|TRBJ2-3
CASSQTSGRTDTQYF
TGTGCCAGCAGCCAGACTAGCGGGAGAACAGATACGCAGTATTTT
>.|.|TRBV9|TRBJ1-3
CASSPGGGGDTIYF
TGTGCCAGCAGCCCCGGGGGGGGTGGAGACACCATATATTTT
>.|.|TRBV7-2|TRBJ2-7
CASSRPGLLKYEQYF
TGTGCCAGCAGCCGCCCGGGACTGCTAAAATACGAGCAGTACTTC
>TRBD1|.|TRBV9|TRBJ1-2
CASSPWDSNYGYTF
TGTGCCAGCAGCCCTTGGGACAGTAACTATGGCTACACCTTC
>.|.|TRBV7-6|TRBJ2-1
CASSPTSSSYNEQFF
TGTGCCAGCAGCCCTACTAGCAGCTCCTACAATGAGCAGTTCTTC
>TRBD2|.|TRBV6-8|TRBJ2-7
CASSYSRREGLDEQYF
TGTGCCAGCAGTTACTCGAGGCGGGAGGGATTGGACGAGCAGTACTTC
>.|.|TRBV5-1|TRBJ2-5
CASSLATGSEETQYF
TGCGCCAGCAGCTTGGCTACAGGGTCCGAAGAGACCCAGTACTTC
>TRBD2|.|TRBV7-9|TRBJ2-3
CASSFYTTSGTTDTQYF
TGTGCCAGCAGCTTTTATACGACTAGCGGGACCACAGATACGCAGTATTTT
>.|.|TRBV7-9|TRBJ1-1
CASSLLLEAFF
TGTGCCAGCAGCTTACTACTTGAAGCTTTCTTT
>TRBD2|.|TRBV4-3|TRBJ2-7
CASSQELGAGDYEQYF
TGCGCCAGCAGCCAAGAGTTGGGAGCGGGAGACTACGAGCAGTACTTC
>.|.|TRBV28|TRBJ2-1
CASSLSTTLNEQFF
TGTGCCAGCAGTTTGTCTACTACCCTCAATGAGCAGTTCTTC
>TRBD2|.|TRBV6-2/TRBV6-3|TRBJ2-7
CASSQRTSGYYEQYF
TGTGCCAGCAGTCAGAGGACTAGCGGGTACTACGAGCAGTACTTC
>TRBD1|medium-sized|TRBV5-1|TRBJ1-1
CASRFNQGAANTEAFF
TGCGCCAGCAGGTTTAATCAGGGGGCTGCGAACACTGAAGCTTTCTTT
>TRBD2|.|TRBV9|TRBJ2-5
CASSVGPGLAGAGGQETQYF
TGTGCCAGCAGCGTAGGCCCGGGACTAGCGGGAGCGGGGGGCCAAGAGACCCAGTACTTC
>TRBD1|.|TRBV6-5|TRBJ1-5
CASSYTGVGNQPQHF
TGTGCCAGCAGTTACACAGGGGTAGGGAATCAGCCCCAGCATTTT
>.|.|TRBV12-3/TRBV12-4|TRBJ1-2
CASSKQGWYGYTF
TGTGCCAGCAGTAAACAGGGTTGGTATGGCTACACCTTC
>TRBD1|few|TRBV28|TRBJ1-5
CASSPETGWQPQHF
TGTGCCAGCAGTCCGGAGACAGGGTGGCAGCCCCAGCATTTT
>.|.|TRBV6-2/TRBV6-3|TRBJ2-5
CASSIRVSEETQYF
TGTGCCAGCAGTATTCGGGTATCTGAGGAGACCCAGTACTTC
>.|.|TRBV7-2|TRBJ1-1
CASSPEMNTEAFF
TGTGCCAGCAGCCCTGAGATGAACACTGAAGCTTTCTTT
>.|.|TRBV5-1|TRBJ2-3
CASSLRDSRSTDTQYF
TGCGCCAGCAGCCTAAGGGACTCCCGCAGCACAGATACGCAGTATTTT
>TRBD2|.|TRBV7-6|TRBJ2-7
CASSSPTSGGVYEQYF
TGTGCCAGCAGCTCCCCGACTAGCGGGGGAGTATACGAGCAGTACTTC
>.|.|TRBV6-4|TRBJ1-2
CASSPTGTGPYYGYTF
TGTGCCAGCAGTCCCACGGGTACAGGGCCCTATTATGGCTACACCTTC
>.|.|TRBV2|TRBJ2-6
CASKLEGGAGANVLTF
TGTGCCAGCAAACTCGAAGGGGGTGCAGGGGCCAACGTCCTGACTTTC
>.|.|TRBV14|TRBJ2-3
CASSQGTAHPQYF
TGTGCCAGCAGCCAAGGGACAGCCCATCCGCAGTATTTT
>TRBD2|many|TRBV11-3|TRBJ2-2
CASTESGVNTGELFF
TGTGCCAGCACTGAGAGCGGGGTCAACACCGGGGAGCTGTTTTTT
>TRBD1|.|TRBV18|TRBJ1-4
CASSPYPQGALIATNEKLFF
TGTGCCAGCTCGCCCTACCCCCAGGGGGCCTTAATTGCAACTAATGAAAAACTGTTTTTT
>.|.|TRBV5-6|TRBJ2-3
CASSLVTTLNTDTQYF
TGTGCCAGCAGCTTGGTGACTACCCTCAACACAGATACGCAGTATTTT
>TRBD2|once|TRBV5-1|TRBJ2-1
CASSLAPSGQYNEQFF
TGCGCCAGCAGCTTGGCGCCTAGCGGTCAGTACAATGAGCAGTTCTTC
>TRBD1|once|TRBV4-1|TRBJ1-2
CASSQDPGGSGYTF
TGCGCCAGCAGCCAAGATCCAGGGGGAAGTGGCTACACCTTC
>TRBD2|.|TRBV20-1|TRBJ2-3
CSASRASGRALRLTDTQYF
TGCAGTGCTAGTAGGGCTAGCGGGAGGGCCCTGCGTTTGACAGATACGCAGTATTTT
>TRBD1|.|TRBV2|TRBJ2-5
CASSELGTGVGETQYF
TGTGCCAGCAGTGAACTCGGGACAGGGGTTGGAGAGACCCAGTACTTC
>TRBD2|once|TRBV6-4|TRBJ2-3
CASSAGPGLGPDTQYF
TGTGCCAGCAGTGCAGGACCGGGACTAGGCCCAGATACGCAGTATTTT
>.|.|TRBV29-1|TRBJ1-4
CSVAGNTNEKLFF
TGCAGCGTTGCGGGAAACACTAATGAAAAACTGTTTTTT
>TRBD2|.|TRBV9|TRBJ2-1
CASSVGLAVYNEQFF
TGTGCCAGCAGCGTAGGGCTAGCGGTTTACAATGAGCAGTTCTTC
>.|.|TRBV5-1|TRBJ2-3
CASSLGRLGTDTQYF
TGCGCCAGCAGCTTGGGGAGGCTTGGCACAGATACGCAGTATTTT
>.|few|TRBV20-1|TRBJ1-4
CSASNPQGLGEKLFF
TGCAGTGCTAGTAATCCCCAGGGTCTGGGTGAAAAACTGTTTTTT
>.|.|TRBV7-9|TRBJ2-7
CASSPEGDFPEQYF
TGTGCCAGCAGTCCCGAGGGGGATTTTCCCGAGCAGTACTTC
>.|.|TRBV5-5|TRBJ2-2
CASSLTTGRISNTGELFF
TGTGCCAGCAGCTTGACCACAGGCCGCATATCGAACACCGGGGAGCTGTTTTTT